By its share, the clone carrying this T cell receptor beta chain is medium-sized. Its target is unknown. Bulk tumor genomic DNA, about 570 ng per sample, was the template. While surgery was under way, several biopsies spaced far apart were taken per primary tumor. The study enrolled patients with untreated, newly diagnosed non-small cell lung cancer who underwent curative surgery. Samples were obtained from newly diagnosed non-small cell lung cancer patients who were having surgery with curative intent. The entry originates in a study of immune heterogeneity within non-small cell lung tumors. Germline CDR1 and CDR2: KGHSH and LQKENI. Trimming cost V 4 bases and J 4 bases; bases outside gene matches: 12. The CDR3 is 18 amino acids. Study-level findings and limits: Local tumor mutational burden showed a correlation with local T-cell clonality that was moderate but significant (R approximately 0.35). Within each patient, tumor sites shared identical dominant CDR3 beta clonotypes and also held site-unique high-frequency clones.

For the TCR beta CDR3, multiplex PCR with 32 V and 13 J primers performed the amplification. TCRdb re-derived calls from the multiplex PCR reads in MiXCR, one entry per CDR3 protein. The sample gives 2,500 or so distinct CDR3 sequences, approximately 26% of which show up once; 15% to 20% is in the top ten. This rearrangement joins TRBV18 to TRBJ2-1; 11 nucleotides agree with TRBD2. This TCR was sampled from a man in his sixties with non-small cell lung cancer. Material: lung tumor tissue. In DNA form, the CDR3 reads TGTGCCAGCTCACGAAAACTAGCGGGAGTCCCAGAATACAATGAGCAGTTCTTC. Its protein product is CASSRKLAGVPEYNEQFF.